The rows below give T cell receptor beta chains drawn from one sample of a study of control samples from healthy donors and cancer patients. Sequencing used immunoSEQ multiplex PCR; TCRdb keeps in-frame clones, though not all of them. The sample contains approximately 170,000 clones, about nine tenths of which appear only once. What was sequenced was blood. The source of these receptors is a young woman in good health. Both conserved end residues are part of each CDR3. The D gene is left open where the match is weak.

d_call: TRBD1; v_call: TRBV28; j_call: TRBJ1-6; cdr3_length: 15; cdr3_aa: CASRGQGAYNSPLHF; cdr3_nt: TGTGCCAGCAGGGGACAGGGGGCTTATAATTCACCCCTCCACTTT
d_call: .; v_call: TRBV9; j_call: TRBJ1-3; cdr3_length: 14; cdr3_aa: CASSVWGSGNTIYF; cdr3_nt: TGTGCCAGCAGCGTATGGGGATCTGGAAACACCATATATTTT
d_call: .; v_call: TRBV7-6; j_call: TRBJ1-3; cdr3_length: 15; cdr3_aa: CASSKTSVSGNTIYF; cdr3_nt: TGTGCCAGCAGTAAAACCTCAGTCTCTGGAAACACCATATATTTT
d_call: .; v_call: TRBV12-5; j_call: TRBJ2-1; cdr3_length: 14; cdr3_aa: CASGLAITYNEQFF; cdr3_nt: TGTGCTAGTGGTTTGGCCATCACCTACAATGAGCAGTTCTTC
d_call: .; v_call: TRBV6-5; j_call: TRBJ1-6; cdr3_length: 12; cdr3_aa: CASSYGYSPLHF; cdr3_nt: TGTGCCAGCAGTTACGGCTATTCACCCCTCCACTTT
d_call: TRBD2; v_call: TRBV6-2/TRBV6-3; j_call: TRBJ2-5; cdr3_length: 15; cdr3_aa: CASSSTSGGQETQYF; cdr3_nt: TGTGCCAGCAGCTCCACTAGCGGGGGACAAGAGACCCAGTACTTC
d_call: .; v_call: TRBV27; j_call: TRBJ2-5; cdr3_length: 14; cdr3_aa: CASSLSGGRETQYF; cdr3_nt: TGTGCCAGCAGTTTATCGGGGGGGCGAGAGACCCAGTACTTC
d_call: TRBD1; v_call: TRBV19; j_call: TRBJ1-1; cdr3_length: 13; cdr3_aa: CASSNDRVEGAFF; cdr3_nt: TGTGCCAGTAGCAACGACAGGGTCGAAGGGGCTTTCTTT
d_call: TRBD2; v_call: TRBV2; j_call: TRBJ2-1; cdr3_length: 12; cdr3_aa: CASSRTSGEQFF; cdr3_nt: TGTGCCAGCAGTCGAACTAGCGGAGAGCAGTTCTTC
d_call: TRBD1; v_call: TRBV9; j_call: TRBJ1-1; cdr3_length: 12; cdr3_aa: CASSVGQGEAFF; cdr3_nt: TGTGCCAGCAGCGTAGGACAGGGTGAAGCTTTCTTT
d_call: TRBD1; v_call: TRBV19; j_call: TRBJ1-5; cdr3_length: 15; cdr3_aa: CASSRTGPFGQPQHF; cdr3_nt: TGTGCCAGTAGTCGGACAGGCCCGTTTGGTCAGCCCCAGCATTTT
d_call: .; v_call: TRBV5-1; j_call: TRBJ1-1; cdr3_length: 13; cdr3_aa: CASSYTLNTEAFF; cdr3_nt: TGCGCCAGCAGCTACACACTGAACACTGAAGCTTTCTTT